The next 5 T cell receptor beta chains were all read from a single sample in a study of regulatory T cells in long-lasting Graves disease. Regarding time point: persistent/refractory GD, antithyroid drugs over 5 years with positive TRAb. Preparation of the TCR library used RNA extracted from PBMCs. Through Arm-PCR of CDR3 regions and iRepertoire HTBI primers, TCR beta libraries were built. Each CDR3 protein is one row after TCRdb ran MiXCR on the multiplex PCR reads. Of under 350,000 distinct CDR3 sequences in the sample, around 23% were seen once. The starting material was peripheral blood mononuclear cells (PBMCs), obtained when the disease was refractory, from a patient treated with antithyroid drugs. These receptors all stem from a female donor with Graves disease.

There are a few counts of this clonotype. V is TRBV28 and J is TRBJ1-5; D not certain. The CDR3 runs 15 residues. Germline V lookup: CDR1 MDHEN, CDR2 SYDVKM. V gave up 7 bases and J gave up 5 bases, with 18 bases separating them. This CDR3 is CASKTEEGWDQPQHF. The CDR3 bases are TGTGCCAGCAAAACGGAGGAGGGTTGGGATCAGCCCCAGCATTTT.

The table lists this clonotype with many counts. The chain combines TRBV11-2 with TRBJ2-5, with 8 bases that match TRBD2. The trim removed 3 bases at V and 5 bases at J, leaving 17 bases unmatched. Germline CDR1 reads SGHAT; CDR2 reads FQNNGV. This CDR3 has 18 amino acids. The CDR3 loop is CASSFPRAGVTGAETQYF. CDR3 in DNA: TGTGCCAGCAGCTTCCCTCGAGCGGGAGTGACGGGAGCGGAGACCCAGTACTTC.

The rearrangement joins TRBV12-3 or TRBV12-4 to TRBJ1-5, with D unclear. The CDR3 is 14 amino acids. Trimming shortened V by 2 bases and J by 1 base, and 6 bases separated the two germline ends. Here the CDR3 DNA reads TGTGCCAGCAGTTTATGGAGAAGCAATCAGCCCCAGCATTTT. Translating it yields CASSLWRSNQPQHF.

CDR3 bases: TGTGCCAGCAGCCCCGCCGGCCAGAATCAGCCCCAGCATTTT. Protein: CASSPAGQNQPQHF. The chain recombines TRBV6-1 with TRBJ1-5; D ambiguous. Trimming removed 6 bases from V and 4 bases from J, with 13 bases in between. Germline CDR1 MNHNS, CDR2 SASEGT. This CDR3 contains 14 residues.

This clonotype was recorded a few times. The chain couples TRBV28 to TRBJ2-2, with D perhaps being TRBD1 or TRBD2 (6 bases each). Germline lookup yields CDR1 MDHEN and CDR2 SYDVKM. V was cut by 5 bases and J by 2 bases, with 12 bases left in between. The CDR3 has 15 amino acids. CDR3 coding DNA: TGTGCCAGCAGTGGGGGCGGGATAAACACCGGGGAGCTGTTTTTT. It is translated as CASSGGGINTGELFF.